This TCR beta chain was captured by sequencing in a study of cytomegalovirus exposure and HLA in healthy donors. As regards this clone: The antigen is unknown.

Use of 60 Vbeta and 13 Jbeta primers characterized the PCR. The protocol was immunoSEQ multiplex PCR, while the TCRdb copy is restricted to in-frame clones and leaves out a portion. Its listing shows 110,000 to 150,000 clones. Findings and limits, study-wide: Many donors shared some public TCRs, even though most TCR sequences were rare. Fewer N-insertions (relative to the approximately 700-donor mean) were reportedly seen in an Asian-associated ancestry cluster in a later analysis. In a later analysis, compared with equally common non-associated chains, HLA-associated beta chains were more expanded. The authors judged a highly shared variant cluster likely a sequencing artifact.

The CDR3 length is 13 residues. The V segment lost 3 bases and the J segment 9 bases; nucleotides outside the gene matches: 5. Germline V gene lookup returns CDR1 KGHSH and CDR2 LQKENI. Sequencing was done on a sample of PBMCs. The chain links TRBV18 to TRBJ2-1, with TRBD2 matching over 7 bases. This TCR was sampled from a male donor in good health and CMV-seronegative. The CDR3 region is CASSPRLAGEQFF. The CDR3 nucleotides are TGTGCCAGCTCACCCCGACTAGCTGGTGAGCAGTTCTTC.